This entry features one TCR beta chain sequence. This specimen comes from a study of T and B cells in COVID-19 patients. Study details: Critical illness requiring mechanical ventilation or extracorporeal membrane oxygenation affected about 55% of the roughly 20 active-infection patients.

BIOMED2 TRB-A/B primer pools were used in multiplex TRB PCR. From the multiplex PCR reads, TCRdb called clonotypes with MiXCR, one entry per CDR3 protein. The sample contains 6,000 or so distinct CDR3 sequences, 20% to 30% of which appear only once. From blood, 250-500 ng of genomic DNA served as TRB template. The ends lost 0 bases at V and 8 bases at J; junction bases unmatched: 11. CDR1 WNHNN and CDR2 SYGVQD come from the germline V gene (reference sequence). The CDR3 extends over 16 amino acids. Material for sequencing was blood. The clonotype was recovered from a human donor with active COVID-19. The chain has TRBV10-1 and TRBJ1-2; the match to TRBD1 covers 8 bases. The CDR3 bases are TGCGCCAGCAGTGAGTCAGCCCTGACAGGGGACGAGGGCTACACCTTC. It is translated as CASSESALTGDEGYTF.